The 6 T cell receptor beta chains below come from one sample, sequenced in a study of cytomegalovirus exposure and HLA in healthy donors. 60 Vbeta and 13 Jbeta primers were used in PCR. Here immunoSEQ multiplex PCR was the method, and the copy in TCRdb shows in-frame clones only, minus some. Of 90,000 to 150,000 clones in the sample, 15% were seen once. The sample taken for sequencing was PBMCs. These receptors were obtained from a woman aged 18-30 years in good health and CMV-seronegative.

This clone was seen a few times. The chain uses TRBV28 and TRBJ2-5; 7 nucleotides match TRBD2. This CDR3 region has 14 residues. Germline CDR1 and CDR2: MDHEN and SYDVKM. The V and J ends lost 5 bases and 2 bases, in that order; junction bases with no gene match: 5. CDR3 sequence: CASSLGGIQETQYF. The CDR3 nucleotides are TGTGCCAGCAGTCTGGGGGGGATACAAGAGACCCAGTACTTC. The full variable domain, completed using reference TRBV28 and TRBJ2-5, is DVKVTQSSRYLVKRTGEKVFLECVQDMDHENMFWYRQDPGLGLRLIYFSYDVKMKEKGDIPEGYSVSREKKERFSLILESASTNQTSMYLCASSLGGIQETQYFGPGTRLLVL.

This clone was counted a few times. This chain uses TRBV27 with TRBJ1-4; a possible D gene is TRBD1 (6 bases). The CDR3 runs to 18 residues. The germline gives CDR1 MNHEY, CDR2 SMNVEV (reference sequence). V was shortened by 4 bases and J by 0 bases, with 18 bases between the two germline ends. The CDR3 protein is CASSSRTAGTATNEKLFF. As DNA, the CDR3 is TGTGCCAGCAGTTCCCGGACAGCGGGGACTGCAACTAATGAAAAACTGTTTTTT.

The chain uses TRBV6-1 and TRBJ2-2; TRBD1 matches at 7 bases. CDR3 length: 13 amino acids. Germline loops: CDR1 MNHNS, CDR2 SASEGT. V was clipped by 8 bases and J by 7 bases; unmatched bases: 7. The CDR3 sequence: CASSGTAVGELFF. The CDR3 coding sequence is TGTGCCAGCTCCGGGACAGCGGTCGGGGAGCTGTTTTTT.

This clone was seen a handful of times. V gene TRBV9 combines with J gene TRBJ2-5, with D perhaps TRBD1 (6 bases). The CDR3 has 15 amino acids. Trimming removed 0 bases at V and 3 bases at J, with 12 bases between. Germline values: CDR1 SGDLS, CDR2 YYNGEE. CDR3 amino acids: CASSVDRAGEETQYF. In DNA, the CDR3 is TGTGCCAGCAGCGTAGACAGGGCAGGGGAAGAGACCCAGTACTTC.

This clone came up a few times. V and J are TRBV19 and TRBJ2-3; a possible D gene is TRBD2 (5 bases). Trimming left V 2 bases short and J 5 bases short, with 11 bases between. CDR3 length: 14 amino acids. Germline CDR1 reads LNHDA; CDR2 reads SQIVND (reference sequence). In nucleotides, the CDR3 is TGTGCCAGTAGTATATTGAGCGGTCTAGATACGCAGTATTTT. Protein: CASSILSGLDTQYF.

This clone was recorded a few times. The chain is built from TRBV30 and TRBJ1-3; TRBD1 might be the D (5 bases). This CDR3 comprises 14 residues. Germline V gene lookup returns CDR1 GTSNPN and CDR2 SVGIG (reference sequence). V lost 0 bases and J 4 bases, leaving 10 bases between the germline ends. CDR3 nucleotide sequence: TGTGCCTGGAGTGTATCGGGGGACGGAAACACCATATATTTT. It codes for CAWSVSGDGNTIYF.